Below are 30 T cell receptor beta chains sequenced from a single sample in a study of PD-1 blockade in classical Hodgkin lymphoma. This table comes from immunoSEQ multiplex PCR, and its TCRdb copy is limited to in-frame clones, with some not included. The sample carries about 28,000 clones, nearly 80% recorded once. Every patient was affected by relapse after autologous stem cell transplantation, while exposure to brentuximab vedotin was not uniform. The material sequenced was peripheral blood mononuclear cells (PBMCs), taken before the second cycle of nivolumab. The receptors were sampled from a human donor with classical Hodgkin lymphoma.

The chain recombines TRBV4-3 with TRBJ2-1; the match to TRBD2 covers 10 bases. There are 18 residues in the CDR3. The ends lost 11 bases at V and 7 bases at J; junction bases unmatched: 23. The germline gives CDR1 LGHNA, CDR2 YSLEER. The CDR3 DNA sequence: TGCGCCGGGAGGGGTAGCGGGGGGCCGAGGTCCCTGACAAATGAGCAGTTCTTC. Its translation: CAGRGSGGPRSLTNEQFF.

This chain connects TRBV7-8 to TRBJ2-5; unclear D gene. The CDR3 contains 11 residues. Trimming shortened V by 7 bases and J by 3 bases, and 6 bases separated the two germline ends. Per the germline V gene, CDR1 is SGHVS and CDR2 is FQNEAQ. CDR3 in DNA: TGTGCCAGCACGAGAAAAGAGACCCAGTACTTC. It translates to CASTRKETQYF.

The chain couples TRBV4-3 to TRBJ2-7, with D possibly being TRBD1 or TRBD2 (5 bases each). The CDR3 runs 14 residues. Germline V gene lookup returns CDR1 LGHNA and CDR2 YSLEER. Deletions cut 6 bases from V and 1 base from J, with 13 bases between. CDR3 residues: CASSSGTQSYEQYF. The CDR3 nucleotides are TGCGCCAGCAGTTCCGGGACGCAATCCTACGAGCAGTACTTC.

This chain connects TRBV18 to TRBJ1-1, with no clear D. The germline CDR1 and CDR2 sequences are KGHSH and LQKENI. The CDR3 loop spans 13 amino acids. V lost 1 base and J lost 4, with 7 bases in between. The CDR3 DNA reads TGTGCCAGCTCACCACGCACAGTCACTGAAGCTTTCTTT. It yields the protein CASSPRTVTEAFF.

V and J are TRBV10-3 and TRBJ1-3, with D perhaps TRBD1 (6 bases). V dropped 11 bases and J dropped 0 bases, with 17 bases sitting between them. The CDR3 is 15 amino acids. Germline V gene lookup returns CDR1 ENHRY and CDR2 SYGVKD. DNA for the CDR3: TGTGCCTCTGAGGGGGGTTTGGTCTCTGGAAACACCATATATTTT. Translated: CASEGGLVSGNTIYF.

The chain employs TRBV18 and TRBJ1-1; TRBD1 is a possible D gene (6 bases). Per germline, CDR1 KGHSH and CDR2 LQKENI. There are 16 residues in the CDR3. V gave up 4 bases and J gave up 1 base, with 16 bases separating them. The CDR3 nucleotides are TGTGCCAGCTCACTCGGACAGAGGGTGAAGAACACTGAAGCTTTCTTT. Translating it yields CASSLGQRVKNTEAFF.

The V call is TRBV30, the J call TRBJ2-2, with D hard to call. CDR1 and CDR2 from the germline V gene are GTSNPN and SVGIG (reference sequence). This CDR3 region has 11 residues. V was trimmed by 3 bases and J by 7 bases, leaving 6 bases between them. The CDR3 protein is CAWSPSGELFF. In DNA, the CDR3 is TGTGCCTGGAGCCCTAGCGGGGAGCTGTTTTTT.

The chain combines TRBV9 with TRBJ1-5, with D uncertain. Trimming removed 0 bases at V and 2 bases at J, with 9 bases between. The germline CDR1 and CDR2 sequences are SGDLS and YYNGEE. This CDR3 comprises 15 residues. The CDR3, as DNA: TGTGCCAGCAGCGTAGGGGCCAATCGCAATCAGCCCCAGCATTTT. Protein sequence: CASSVGANRNQPQHF. Looking up the rest from reference TRBV9 and TRBJ1-5 gives the full variable domain: DSGVTQTPKHLITATGQRVTLRCSPRSGDLSVYWYQQSLDQGLQFLIQYYNGEERAKGNILERFSAQQFPDLHSELNLSSLELGDSALYFCASSVGANRNQPQHFGDGTRLSIL.

CDR3 bases: TGTGCCAGCAGTCCGAGCGGGGGGCCTAGCTACGAGCAGTACTTC. It specifies CASSPSGGPSYEQYF. V gene TRBV11-3 combines with J gene TRBJ2-7; TRBD2 matches 9 bases. V shed 6 bases, J shed 3 bases, and the junction held 9 bases outside the gene matches. Germline loops: CDR1 SGHNT, CDR2 YENEEA. CDR3 size: 15 residues. The whole variable domain, remainder taken from reference TRBV11-3 and TRBJ2-7, is EAGVVQSPRYKIIEKKQPVAFWCNPISGHNTLYWYLQNLGQGPELLIRYENEEAVDDSQLPKDRFSAERLKGVDSTLKIQPAELGDSAVYLCASSPSGGPSYEQYFGPGTRLTVT.

This chain uses TRBV29-1 with TRBJ2-5; 13 positions match TRBD2. The CDR3 is made up of 14 amino acids. The germline gives CDR1 SQVTM, CDR2 ANQGSEA. V was clipped by 5 bases and J by 5 bases; unmatched bases: 5. The CDR3 region has the DNA TGCAGCGTTCGACTAGCGGGGGGCAGCGAGACCCAGTACTTC. Its protein is CSVRLAGGSETQYF.

This chain connects TRBV4-3 to TRBJ2-7; D possibly corresponds to TRBD1 (6 bases). The CDR3 is made up of 16 amino acids. CDR1 and CDR2 from the germline V gene are LGHNA and YSLEER. Trimming pared 0 bases from V and 6 bases from J, leaving 18 bases between. The chain's CDR3 is CASSQEWLREGGEQYF. For the CDR3, the DNA is TGCGCCAGCAGCCAAGAGTGGTTGAGGGAAGGGGGCGAGCAGTACTTC.

The chain recombines TRBV19 with TRBJ1-2; D is ambiguous. V gave up 4 bases and J gave up 4 bases, with 13 bases separating them. The germline gives CDR1 LNHDA, CDR2 SQIVND (reference sequence). The length of the CDR3 is 14 residues. This CDR3 is CASSTPGLGYGYTF. The CDR3 DNA sequence: TGTGCCAGTAGTACCCCAGGTTTAGGCTATGGCTACACCTTC.

This rearrangement joins TRBV19 to TRBJ1-4; TRBD1 agrees at 7 bases. CDR3 length: 17 residues. Germline CDR1 LNHDA, CDR2 SQIVND (reference sequence). J gave up 0 bases and V 6 bases, and 10 bases lay outside the gene matches. Here the CDR3 reads CASRYLRDSATNEKLFF. CDR3 in DNA: TGTGCCAGTAGATATCTCCGGGACAGTGCAACTAATGAAAAACTGTTTTTT.

The chain joins TRBV19 to TRBJ1-4; 7 nucleotides match TRBD1. The CDR3 has 15 amino acids. The J segment lost 7 bases and the V segment lost 6 bases, leaving 11 bases of the junction unmatched. Per germline, CDR1 LNHDA and CDR2 SQIVND (reference sequence). The CDR3 is CASSSRQGVSEKLFF. DNA for the CDR3: TGTGCCAGTAGCTCAAGACAGGGAGTAAGTGAAAAACTGTTTTTT.

This clone was observed once. The chain employs TRBV6-6 and TRBJ2-7; D ambiguous. Trimming removed 6 bases from V and 9 bases from J, with 18 bases in between. The CDR3 length is 13 residues. From germline, CDR1 is MNHNY and CDR2 SVGAGI (reference sequence). DNA of the CDR3: TGTGCCAGCAGCACTGCGAGTGGGTCCGGGCAGTACTTC. Translating gives CASSTASGSGQYF.

This clone occurred a few times. The gene calls are TRBV7-9 and TRBJ1-1; no clear D. The CDR3 covers 12 residues. Per germline, CDR1 SEHNR and CDR2 FQNEAQ (reference sequence). Trimming shortened V by 1 base and J by 4 bases, and 4 bases separated the two germline ends. The CDR3 DNA is TGTGCCAGCAGCTTAGTTCTCACTGAAGCTTTCTTT. It specifies CASSLVLTEAFF.

This chain uses TRBV19 with TRBJ1-2, with TRBD1 matching over 7 bases. Germline V lookup: CDR1 LNHDA, CDR2 SQIVND (reference sequence). After removal of 3 bases from V and 3 bases from J, the junction contained 7 bases not matched to a gene. This CDR3 is built from 15 residues. The CDR3 region is CASSMVDRVYYGYTF. The CDR3 nucleotides read TGTGCCAGTAGTATGGTAGACAGGGTCTACTATGGCTACACCTTC.

Only one count was recorded for this clone. The rearrangement uses TRBV7-2 and TRBJ1-6; no clear D gene. CDR3 length: 16 residues. Trimming left V 2 bases short and J 5 bases short, with 13 bases between. Germline V gene lookup returns CDR1 SGHTA and CDR2 FQGNSA. CDR3 sequence reads: CASSLTARANNSPLHF. Written as DNA, the CDR3 is TGTGCCAGCAGCTTAACCGCCCGAGCTAATAATTCACCCCTCCACTTT.

The rearrangement uses TRBV27 and TRBJ2-7; 11 nucleotides match TRBD1. Trimming took 5 bases from V and 0 from J; bases not matched to a gene: 12. The CDR3 covers 18 residues. The germline V gene encodes CDR1 MNHEY and CDR2 SMNVEV (reference sequence). In DNA, the CDR3 is TGTGCCAGCAGTCCGTATTTTTTGGGACAGGGGGTCTCCTACGAGCAGTACTTC. Translated, it gives CASSPYFLGQGVSYEQYF.

This clone was observed once. This rearrangement joins TRBV5-6 to TRBJ2-2; no reliable D call. V was clipped by 4 bases and J by 4 bases, with 17 bases between them. The CDR3 extends over 16 amino acids. The V gene's germline CDR1 is SGHDT and CDR2 YYEEEE. CDR3 region: CASSDSPGPITGELFF. The CDR3 bases are TGTGCCAGCAGCGACTCCCCGGGCCCCATCACCGGGGAGCTGTTTTTT.

The chain couples TRBV7-2 to TRBJ2-7; no firm D call. The CDR3 contains 16 residues. V was clipped by 1 base and J by 3 bases, with 16 bases between them. Looked up from germline, CDR1 is SGHTA and CDR2 is FQGNSA. The CDR3 sequence is CASSLVPRADGYEQYF. Written as DNA, the CDR3 is TGTGCCAGCAGCTTAGTCCCTAGGGCGGACGGCTACGAGCAGTACTTC.

The rearrangement joins TRBV18 to TRBJ2-5, with D possibly being TRBD2 (5 bases). V lost 1 base and J 3 bases, leaving 6 bases between the germline ends. From germline, CDR1 is KGHSH and CDR2 LQKENI. CDR3 length: 13 residues. CDR3 amino acids: CASSPLREETQYF. The CDR3 region has the DNA TGTGCCAGCTCACCACTGAGGGAAGAGACCCAGTACTTC.

V is TRBV7-2 and J is TRBJ1-6; D is unclear. Trimming removed 1 base from V and 7 bases from J, with 5 bases in between. The CDR3 runs 13 residues. The germline gives CDR1 SGHTA, CDR2 FQGNSA. The CDR3 sequence is CASSLDGNSPLHF. The CDR3 DNA sequence: TGTGCCAGCAGCTTAGACGGGAATTCACCCCTCCACTTT.

This rearrangement joins TRBV19 to TRBJ1-2; unclear D gene. CDR3 length equals 11 residues. In germline, CDR1 is LNHDA, CDR2 SQIVND (reference sequence). The CDR3 is CASAANYGYTF. DNA for the CDR3: TGTGCTTCAGCGGCTAACTATGGCTACACCTTC.

The rearrangement uses TRBV19 and TRBJ1-1; the match to TRBD1 covers 7 bases. The germline CDR1 and CDR2 sequences are LNHDA and SQIVND (reference sequence). This CDR3 contains 15 residues. Trimming at V came to 9 bases and at J to 5 bases, leaving 15 bases not matched to a gene. CDR3 nucleotide sequence: TGTGCCAGCAGGGGGGACGATCATCGGGGAACTGAAGCTTTCTTT. Protein: CASRGDDHRGTEAFF.

The chain has TRBV9 and TRBJ1-3; D possibly corresponds to TRBD1 (5 bases). Trimming removed 3 bases at V and 6 bases at J, with 7 bases between. The CDR3 is 12 residues long. Germline V gives CDR1 SGDLS, CDR2 YYNGEE. CDR3 nucleotides: TGTGCCAGCAGCGCGACAGAAAACACCATATATTTT. Encoded protein: CASSATENTIYF.

The chain recombines TRBV7-2 with TRBJ1-2, with 8 nucleotides matching TRBD1. The CDR3 consists of 15 residues. Germline CDR1 and CDR2: SGHTA and FQGNSA. Losses at the gene ends were 5 bases for V and 4 bases for J; bases not matched to a gene: 9. CDR3 loop: CASSASGQGFYGYTF. CDR3 sequence (DNA): TGTGCCAGCAGCGCCAGCGGACAGGGATTCTATGGCTACACCTTC.

The rearrangement uses TRBV6-5 and TRBJ1-1; the D gene is possibly TRBD1 (6 bases). V was shortened by 6 bases and J by 3 bases, with 17 bases between the two germline ends. This CDR3 spans 15 amino acids. CDR1 is MNHEY and CDR2 is SVGAGI in the germline V gene. The chain's CDR3 is CASRWSGGRDTEAFF. Written as DNA, the CDR3 is TGTGCCAGCAGGTGGTCCGGGGGCCGGGACACTGAAGCTTTCTTT.

The chain is built from TRBV5-6 and TRBJ2-3, with D hard to call. Germline values: CDR1 SGHDT, CDR2 YYEEEE. This CDR3 has 12 amino acids. Trimming took 4 bases from V and 2 from J, leaving 5 bases between them. CDR3 amino acids: CASSRDTDTQYF. The CDR3, as DNA: TGTGCCAGCAGCAGGGACACAGATACGCAGTATTTT.

The rearrangement joins TRBV30 to TRBJ1-5, with D perhaps TRBD1 (5 bases). Germline V lookup: CDR1 GTSNPN, CDR2 SVGIG (reference sequence). V lost 3 bases and J lost 7, with 16 bases in between. The CDR3 is 14 residues long. The CDR3 region has the DNA TGTGCCTGGAGGGGTCCGGGGGAACGGCAGCCCCAGCATTTT. Translating gives CAWRGPGERQPQHF.